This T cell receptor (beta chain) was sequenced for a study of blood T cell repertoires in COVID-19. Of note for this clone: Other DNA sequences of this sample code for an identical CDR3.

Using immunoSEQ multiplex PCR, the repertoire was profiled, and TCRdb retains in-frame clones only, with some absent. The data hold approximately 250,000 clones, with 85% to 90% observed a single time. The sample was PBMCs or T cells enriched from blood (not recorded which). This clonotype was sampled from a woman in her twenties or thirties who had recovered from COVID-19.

Here the CDR3 reads CASSSSGSGYNEQFF. Here the CDR3 DNA reads TGTGCCAGCAGCTCCAGCGGGTCGGGCTACAATGAGCAGTTCTTC. The chain has TRBV7-3 and TRBJ2-1; D might be TRBD2 (6 bases). The V end lost 4 bases, the J end lost 3 bases, and 13 bases lay between the germline ends. The CDR3 spans 15 residues. Germline V gene data show CDR1 as SGHTA and CDR2 as FQGTGA.